These 14 T cell receptor beta chains were all obtained from the same sample, sequenced in a study of cytomegalovirus exposure and HLA in healthy donors. 13 Jbeta primers and 60 Vbeta primers were used for the PCR. Here immunoSEQ multiplex PCR was the method, and the copy in TCRdb shows in-frame clones only, minus some. The profile covers some 120,000 clones, with roughly 78% appearing a single time and 6.3% taken by the ten largest. The sample taken for sequencing was PBMCs. The source is a woman aged 40 to 50 in good health and CMV-seronegative.

The V and J genes are TRBV6-1 and TRBJ2-7; 7 bases map to TRBD2. V lost 3 bases, J lost 2 bases, and 1 base stayed unmatched. CDR3 length: 13 residues. Germline V gives CDR1 MNHNS, CDR2 SASEGT. This CDR3 reads CASSEGGTYEQYF. Here the CDR3 DNA reads TGTGCCAGCAGTGAGGGGGGGACCTACGAGCAGTACTTC.

The chain couples TRBV9 to TRBJ2-3, with D uncertain. This CDR3 comprises 17 residues. Germline V gives CDR1 SGDLS, CDR2 YYNGEE. V was shortened by 0 bases and J by 6 bases, with 20 bases between the two germline ends. In nucleotides, the CDR3 is TGTGCCAGCAGCGTAGCTCTCTATTCCCACCAGGCGGATACGCAGTATTTT. Translation: CASSVALYSHQADTQYF. Full variable domain (missing parts from reference TRBV9 and TRBJ2-3): DSGVTQTPKHLITATGQRVTLRCSPRSGDLSVYWYQQSLDQGLQFLIQYYNGEERAKGNILERFSAQQFPDLHSELNLSSLELGDSALYFCASSVALYSHQADTQYFGPGTRLTVL.

Here the CDR3 reads CASSVTLSSYEQYF. The CDR3, as DNA: TGCGCCAGCAGCGTCACTTTAAGCTCCTACGAGCAGTACTTC. The chain carries TRBV10-2 and TRBJ2-7; D is ambiguous. This CDR3 has 14 residues. Per the germline V gene, CDR1 is WSHSY and CDR2 is SAAADI. V was clipped by 6 bases and J by 0 bases, with 12 bases between them.

This chain joins TRBV6-1 and TRBJ1-1; 7 positions agree with TRBD1. The trim removed 8 bases at V and 4 bases at J, leaving 13 bases unmatched. CDR1 and CDR2 from the germline V gene are MNHNS and SASEGT. The CDR3 sequence is 15 residues long. CDR3 loop: CASASYDRVGTEAFF. Written as DNA, the CDR3 is TGTGCCAGCGCCAGTTACGACAGGGTTGGCACTGAAGCTTTCTTT.

The chain couples TRBV5-8 to TRBJ2-7; TRBD1 is a possible D gene (6 bases). The CDR3 runs to 15 residues. Germline V gene sequence: CDR1 SGHTS, CDR2 YDEGEE. V was pared by 2 bases and J by 0 bases, with 12 bases between. CDR3 sequence reads: CASSLGADSSYEQYF. CDR3 nucleotides: TGTGCCAGCAGCTTAGGGGCGGACAGCTCCTACGAGCAGTACTTC.

The rearrangement uses TRBV28 and TRBJ1-2, with D possibly being TRBD1 (6 bases). The CDR3 has 14 amino acids. The germline CDR1 and CDR2 sequences are MDHEN and SYDVKM. Trimming removed 6 bases at V and 5 bases at J, with 16 bases between. The CDR3 reads CASSIGGRTYGYTF. The CDR3 region has the DNA TGTGCCAGCAGCATCGGGGGGCGAACTTATGGCTACACCTTC.

This clone was seen a handful of times. This chain links TRBV7-2 with TRBJ2-7; a weak D match, TRBD1 (5 bases). The CDR3 runs 15 residues. V was trimmed by 7 bases and J by 1 base, leaving 17 bases between them. Germline V gene sequence: CDR1 SGHTA, CDR2 FQGNSA. In DNA, the CDR3 is TGTGCCAGCAATAGGGGTTGGGAACAATCCTACGAGCAGTACTTC. Protein: CASNRGWEQSYEQYF. The whole variable domain, remainder taken from reference TRBV7-2 and TRBJ2-7, is GAGVSQSPSNKVTEKGKDVELRCDPISGHTALYWYRQSLGQGLEFLIYFQGNSAPDKSGLPSDRFSAERTGGSVSTLTIQRTQQEDSAVYLCASNRGWEQSYEQYFGPGTRLTVT.

The chain links TRBV4-1 to TRBJ2-3, with D uncertain. This CDR3 is built from 15 residues. The V end was cut by 2 bases, the J end by 3 bases, with 12 bases between. CDR1 and CDR2 from the germline V gene are MGHRA and YSYEKL. The CDR3 region is CASSQTAAETDTQYF. CDR3 DNA: TGCGCCAGCAGCCAAACCGCGGCGGAAACAGATACGCAGTATTTT.

The V and J genes are TRBV9 and TRBJ2-3; 7 bases align to TRBD2. Germline V lookup: CDR1 SGDLS, CDR2 YYNGEE. This CDR3 is built from 16 residues. With 0 bases clipped from V and 1 base from J, the junction kept 5 bases outside the gene matches. DNA of the CDR3: TGTGCCAGCAGCGTAGTGGCTAGCGGAGGCACAGATACGCAGTATTTT. Its protein is CASSVVASGGTDTQYF. Looking up the rest from reference TRBV9 and TRBJ2-3 gives the full variable domain: DSGVTQTPKHLITATGQRVTLRCSPRSGDLSVYWYQQSLDQGLQFLIQYYNGEERAKGNILERFSAQQFPDLHSELNLSSLELGDSALYFCASSVVASGGTDTQYFGPGTRLTVL.

The chain combines TRBV5-1 with TRBJ1-2; 11 bases align to TRBD1. The germline gives CDR1 SGHRS, CDR2 YFSETQ. The CDR3 has 16 residues. The junction had 11 bases not matched to a gene; V was cut back by 3 bases and J by 7 bases. CDR3 residues: CASSSDRGRFLGGYTF. DNA of the CDR3: TGCGCCAGCAGCTCGGACAGGGGGCGATTTTTGGGTGGCTACACCTTC.

The chain joins TRBV11-1 to TRBJ2-5; 10 bases are shared with TRBD2. Looked up from germline, CDR1 is SGHAT and CDR2 is FQDESV (reference sequence). This CDR3 contains 15 residues. Germline trimming cut 2 bases from V and 5 bases from J; bases unmatched to any gene: 5. The CDR3 loop is CASSLLLAGRETQYF. DNA for the CDR3: TGTGCCAGCAGCTTATTACTAGCGGGACGCGAGACCCAGTACTTC.

V is TRBV4-1 and J is TRBJ1-4; D is uncertain. V was cut by 4 bases and J by 14 bases, with 17 bases left in between. The CDR3 runs 13 residues. Germline CDR1 and CDR2: MGHRA and YSYEKL. The CDR3 DNA reads as TGCGCCAGCAGCCCCAACGGCGGGGTTTGGCTGTTTTTT. It specifies CASSPNGGVWLFF.

V usage is TRBV7-2 and J usage is TRBJ2-7; maybe TRBD1 (6 bases). V was clipped by 1 base and J by 0 bases, with 10 bases between them. The CDR3 is 15 residues long. CDR1 and CDR2 (germline): SGHTA, FQGNSA. The CDR3 nucleotides are TGTGCCAGCAGCTTAGGTGGGACAAGCTCCTACGAGCAGTACTTC. As protein: CASSLGGTSSYEQYF.

The rearrangement joins TRBV10-2 to TRBJ2-7; D not certain. Germline assignment: CDR1 WSHSY and CDR2 SAAADI. Trimming took 0 bases from V and 4 from J, leaving 4 bases between them. The CDR3 contains 12 residues. CDR3 bases: TGCGCCAGCAGTGAGTCCGGTTACGAGCAGTACTTC. This encodes CASSESGYEQYF.